Given below is one T cell receptor beta chain in context. The use of a sample-barcoded 5' primer and a J-beta primer mix characterized a second PCR of about 7 to 12 cycles. Using its own MiXCR run on the 5' RACE reads, TCRdb lists one record per CDR3 protein. The sample contains 1.5 million to 2 million distinct CDR3 sequences, about 39% of which appear only once. This entry is derived from a study of blood T cells in healthy people across ages. Trimming cost V 3 bases and J 4 bases, with 9 bases left between them. The CDR3 has 12 amino acids. Germline V gives CDR1 SQVTM, CDR2 ANQGSEA. The TCR comes from a human donor in good health. This chain uses TRBV29-1 with TRBJ1-2, with a tentative D call TRBD1 (5 bases). Sequencing was performed on blood. The CDR3 loop reads CSVDSGVYGYTF. The CDR3 bases are TGCAGCGTTGACTCGGGGGTCTATGGCTACACCTTC.